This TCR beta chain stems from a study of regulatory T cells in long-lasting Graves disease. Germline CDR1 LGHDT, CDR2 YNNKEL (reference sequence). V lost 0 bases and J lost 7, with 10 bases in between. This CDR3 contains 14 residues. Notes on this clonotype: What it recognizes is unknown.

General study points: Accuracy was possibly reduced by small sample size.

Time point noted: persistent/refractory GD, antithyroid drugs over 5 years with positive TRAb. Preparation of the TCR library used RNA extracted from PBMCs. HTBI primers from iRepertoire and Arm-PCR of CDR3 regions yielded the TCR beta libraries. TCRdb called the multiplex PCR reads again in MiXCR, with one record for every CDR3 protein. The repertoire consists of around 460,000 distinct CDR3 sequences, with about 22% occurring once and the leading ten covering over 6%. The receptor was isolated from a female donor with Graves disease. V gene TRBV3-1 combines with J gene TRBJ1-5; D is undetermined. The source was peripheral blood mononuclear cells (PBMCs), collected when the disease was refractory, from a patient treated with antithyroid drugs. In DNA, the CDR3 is TGTGCCAGCAGCCAAGAGGCGGGAGACCAGCCCCAGCATTTT. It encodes CASSQEAGDQPQHF.